The entry below gives a single T cell receptor (beta chain) sequence along with its context. This sample was taken from a study of blood T cell repertoires in COVID-19. Looking at the study overall: Whether acute or convalescent, the COVID-19 samples came from the United States, Italy and Spain. Nucleic acid was either cDNA or gDNA, and it came from T cells, B-cell-depleted T cells, or PBMCs.

V trimming: 0 bases; J trimming: 2 bases; junction bases outside the gene matches: 4. Per germline, CDR1 SGHKS and CDR2 YYEKEE (reference sequence). This CDR3 contains 16 residues. Authors' data handling: Estimated nucleated cell counts came from reference gene primer amplification. Data came from immunoSEQ multiplex PCR; TCRdb stores just in-frame clones and leaves some out. The V and J calls and clone size come from that table; D and trimming were worked out from the DNA. This sample yields 200,000 to 300,000 clones, of which 70% to 90% are seen a single time; 3.7% belongs to the top ten. The chain carries TRBV5-5 and TRBJ2-4, with 8 bases matching TRBD1. Sequencing used peripheral blood. The TCR originated in a woman in her forties with acute or convalescent COVID-19. For the CDR3, the DNA is TGTGCCAGCAGCTTGGTAACAGGGGGTACCAAAAACATTCAGTACTTC. It specifies CASSLVTGGTKNIQYF.